The 17 T cell receptor beta chains given below trace back to one sample, sequenced in a study of blood T cell repertoires in COVID-19. TCRdb keeps only in-frame clones here, not all; method: immunoSEQ multiplex PCR. Among 55,000 to 70,000 clones listed, roughly 92% were seen once. The sample taken for sequencing was peripheral blood. The receptor set was obtained from a human donor in a cohort sampled during active COVID-19.

The chain couples TRBV6-2 or TRBV6-3 to TRBJ2-7, with D tentatively TRBD1 (5 bases). Per the germline V gene, CDR1 is MNHEY and CDR2 is SVGEGT. Trimming took 3 bases from V and 0 from J, leaving 15 bases between them. There are 16 residues in the CDR3. The CDR3 DNA reads as TGTGCCAGCAGTTATTCAGGGTCTTCCAGCTCCTACGAGCAGTACTTC. The encoded protein is CASSYSGSSSSYEQYF.

The rearrangement links TRBV5-1 to TRBJ2-5; D remains unclear. Germline V gives CDR1 SGHRS, CDR2 YFSETQ. The CDR3 covers 16 residues. Between the trimmed V and J ends, which lost 0 bases and 4 bases, there was a span of 16 bases. CDR3 DNA: TGCGCCAGCAGCTTGGCCCTTAACTCACCCGGAGAGACCCAGTACTTC. This codes for CASSLALNSPGETQYF.

The V gene is TRBV7-9, the J gene TRBJ1-1; possible D gene TRBD1, 6 bases. The germline V and J ends were trimmed by 1 base and 3 bases, with 9 bases remaining between them. Germline V gene sequence: CDR1 SEHNR, CDR2 FQNEAQ (reference sequence). There are 14 residues in the CDR3. The CDR3 region is CASSLETGYTEAFF. CDR3 sequence (DNA): TGTGCCAGCAGCTTAGAAACAGGGTACACTGAAGCTTTCTTT. Full variable domain (remainder filled in from reference TRBV7-9 and TRBJ1-1): DTGVSQNPRHKITKRGQNVTFRCDPISEHNRLYWYRQTLGQGPEFLTYFQNEAQLEKSRLLSDRFSAERPKGSFSTLEIQRTEQGDSAMYLCASSLETGYTEAFFGQGTRLTVV.

The sample holds one count of this clone. V is TRBV2 and J is TRBJ2-3; possible D gene TRBD2, 6 bases. The CDR3 has 14 amino acids. CDR1 is SNHLY and CDR2 is FYNNEI in the germline V gene. Deletions cut 3 bases from V and 3 bases from J, with 10 bases between. The CDR3 sequence is CASSDLASTDTQYF. The CDR3 bases are TGTGCCAGCAGTGATCTAGCGTCGACAGATACGCAGTATTTT.

The J gene is TRBJ1-2, the V gene TRBV7-3; a weak D match, TRBD1 (6 bases). Germline V CDR1 and CDR2: SGHTA, FQGTGA. V dropped 5 bases and J dropped 8 bases, with 15 bases sitting between them. There are 13 residues in the CDR3. Here the CDR3 reads CASSDATGRGYTF. The CDR3 coding sequence is TGTGCCAGCAGCGACGCCACAGGGCGCGGCTACACCTTC. The full variable domain, in which reference TRBV7-3 and TRBJ1-2 provide the parts outside the CDR3, is GAGVSQTPSNKVTEKGKYVELRCDPISGHTALYWYRQSLGQGPEFLIYFQGTGAADDSGLPNDRFFAVRPEGSVSTLKIQRTERGDSAVYLCASSDATGRGYTFGSGTRLTVV.

The rearrangement links TRBV4-2 to TRBJ1-4; D remains ambiguous. The germline V gene encodes CDR1 LGHNA and CDR2 YNFKEQ. This CDR3 has 13 residues. Trimming took off 5 bases at V and 4 bases at J, with 8 bases between the two ends. The CDR3 loop is CASSGGVNEKLFF. The CDR3 DNA sequence: TGTGCCAGCAGCGGCGGGGTTAATGAAAAACTGTTTTTT.

The rearrangement links TRBV30 to TRBJ1-2, with TRBD1 matching over 11 bases. CDR3 length: 14 amino acids. The V segment lost 8 bases and the J segment 0 bases; nucleotides outside the gene matches: 5. Germline V gene lookup returns CDR1 GTSNPN and CDR2 SVGIG (reference sequence). The CDR3 coding sequence is TGTGCCGGACAGGGGGCCTTAGCTAACTATGGCTACACCTTC. It encodes CAGQGALANYGYTF.

The chain employs TRBV25-1 and TRBJ1-2; 8 bases fit TRBD1. The CDR3 runs 15 residues. V shed 4 bases, J shed 2 bases, and the junction held 6 bases outside the gene matches. CDR1 is MGHDK, CDR2 SYGVNS, per germline. CDR3 bases: TGTGCCAGCAGTGCGGACAGGGCCCCAAACTATGGCTACACCTTC. Its protein is CASSADRAPNYGYTF.

In its sample, this clone was seen a few times. The chain has TRBV4-2 and TRBJ1-2, with 9 bases identical to TRBD1. The CDR3 totals 15 residues. Germline-derived CDR1 and CDR2 are LGHNA and YNFKEQ. V was clipped by 1 base and J by 6 bases; unmatched bases: 6. The CDR3 coding sequence is TGTGCCAGCAGCCAAGCCCGGACAGGGGCTAATGGCTACACCTTC. Protein sequence: CASSQARTGANGYTF.

This sequence joins TRBV21-1 and TRBJ2-7; the table's D call of TRBD2 was not tested on the DNA. TRBV21-1 is a pseudogene. The CDR3 is 17 amino acids. The CDR3 coding sequence is TGTGCCAGCAGCCGACGAACACCGAGCGGGAGAAGAGACGAGCAGTACTTC. Translation gives CASSRRTPSGRRDEQYF.

This clone showed up just once. The chain carries TRBV25-1 and TRBJ2-2; the D gene is possibly TRBD1 (6 bases). Germline-derived CDR1 and CDR2 are MGHDK and SYGVNS. V lost 8 bases and J lost 6, with 16 bases in between. This CDR3 is 14 amino acids long. DNA for the CDR3: TGTGCCAGCCCCGGCTACAGGGTTCCCGGGGAGCTGTTTTTT. The encoded protein is CASPGYRVPGELFF.

For the CDR3, the DNA is TGTGCCATCCGGGATCCTCTATACGAGCAGTACTTC. Encoded protein: CAIRDPLYEQYF. The rearrangement uses TRBV10-3 and TRBJ2-7; tentatively, D is TRBD2 (5 bases). CDR3 length: 12 amino acids. With 8 bases removed from V and 4 bases from J, the gap between germline ends came to 12 bases. Germline-derived CDR1 and CDR2 are ENHRY and SYGVKD.

This chain joins TRBV3-1 (or the pseudogene TRBV3-2) and TRBJ1-1, with a weak D call TRBD1 (6 bases). Germline V gene sequence: CDR1 LGHDT, CDR2 YNNKEL (reference sequence). With 0 bases removed from V and 1 base from J, the gap between germline ends came to 12 bases. The CDR3 consists of 16 residues. The CDR3 DNA follows: TGTGCCAGCAGCCAAGAGAGAGCCAGGGGGAACACTGAAGCTTTCTTT. The encoded protein is CASSQERARGNTEAFF.

V gene TRBV3-1 (or the pseudogene TRBV3-2) combines with J gene TRBJ1-2; D call uncertain. The CDR3 consists of 13 residues. The V end lost 1 base, the J end lost 2 bases, and 5 bases lay between the germline ends. Germline V gene sequence: CDR1 LGHDT, CDR2 YNNKEL (reference sequence). The CDR3, as DNA: TGTGCCAGCAGCCAAGGGCAGAACTATGGCTACACCTTC. Encoded protein: CASSQGQNYGYTF.

The gene calls are TRBV15 and TRBJ2-5, with D uncertain. Trimming shortened V by 1 base and J by 2 bases, and 11 bases separated the two germline ends. This CDR3 spans 15 amino acids. Looked up from germline, CDR1 is LNHNV and CDR2 is YYDKDF (reference sequence). The CDR3 DNA reads TGTGCCACCAGCAGAGGGAGACGCACTCAAGAGACCCAGTACTTC. Residues: CATSRGRRTQETQYF.

The rearrangement joins TRBV16 to TRBJ2-5, with D tentatively TRBD2 (5 bases). The V gene lost 0 bases and the J gene lost 3 bases, with 8 bases spanning the gap. The CDR3 is 14 residues long. CDR1 KGHSY and CDR2 FQNENV come from the germline V gene. The CDR3 sequence: CASSQSDSKETQYF. The CDR3 DNA reads as TGTGCCAGCAGCCAATCGGACTCCAAAGAGACCCAGTACTTC.

The V and J genes are TRBV4-2 and TRBJ2-3, with TRBD2 matching over 11 bases. Looked up from germline, CDR1 is LGHNA and CDR2 is YNFKEQ. After removal of 4 bases from V and 5 bases from J, the junction contained 5 bases not matched to a gene. The length of the CDR3 is 15 residues. CDR3 loop: CASSPTSGAGDTQYF. CDR3 in DNA: TGTGCCAGCAGCCCGACTAGCGGGGCTGGAGATACGCAGTATTTT.